This entry lists 9 T cell receptor beta chains sequenced from one sample in a study of cytomegalovirus exposure and HLA in healthy donors (dated by TCRdb to 2017 to 2019). Library preparation was by the immunoSEQ multiplex PCR assay. A mixture of 60 forward primers for TCR Vbeta segments and 13 reverse primers for TCR Jbeta segments was used in the multiplex PCR. The table comes from immuneACCESS by way of TCRdb, which keeps in-frame sequences with V and J called. Part of the clones is missing from these tables; in studies checked, under half for an unresolved V gene and the rest for unknown reasons. This sample has some 110,000 clones in its table, and 70% to 80% of those were observed once. The ten largest clones capture around a tenth of the sample. The material sequenced was PBMCs. These receptors were obtained from a woman in her 50s in good health and CMV-seropositive.

The V gene is TRBV7-2, the J gene TRBJ2-1, with 8 bases lining up with TRBD2. Per germline, CDR1 SGHTA and CDR2 FQGNSA. The V segment lost 5 bases and the J segment 7 bases; nucleotides outside the gene matches: 13. CDR3 length equals 16 residues. The CDR3: CASSRAPGLELNEQFF. The DNA for the CDR3 is TGTGCCAGCAGCAGGGCACCGGGACTAGAGTTAAATGAGCAGTTCTTC.

The rearrangement joins TRBV2 to TRBJ1-1, with TRBD1 identical over 7 bases. The CDR3 loop spans 16 amino acids. Germline-derived CDR1 and CDR2 are SNHLY and FYNNEI. Trimming cost V 4 bases and J 7 bases; bases outside gene matches: 15. The CDR3 protein is CASSGGPTGSLGEAFF. CDR3 coding DNA: TGTGCCAGCAGTGGGGGCCCGACAGGGAGCCTAGGTGAAGCTTTCTTT. Full variable domain (missing parts from reference TRBV2 and TRBJ1-1): EPEVTQTPSHQVTQMGQEVILRCVPISNHLYFYWYRQILGQKVEFLVSFYNNEISEKSEIFDDQFSVERPDGSNFTLKIRSTKLEDSAMYFCASSGGPTGSLGEAFFGQGTRLTVV.

Of note for this clone: Other DNA sequences within the sample encode an identical CDR3. The rearrangement links TRBV2 to TRBJ2-3, with 12 nucleotides matching TRBD2. The CDR3 is made up of 15 amino acids. Germline CDR1 is SNHLY and CDR2 is FYNNEI. V trimming: 6 bases; J trimming: 1 base; junction bases outside the gene matches: 2. The chain's CDR3 is CASRRLAGGTDTQYF. Here the CDR3 DNA reads TGTGCCAGCAGAAGACTAGCGGGGGGCACAGATACGCAGTATTTT. Full variable domain (rest looked up from reference TRBV2 and TRBJ2-3): EPEVTQTPSHQVTQMGQEVILRCVPISNHLYFYWYRQILGQKVEFLVSFYNNEISEKSEIFDDQFSVERPDGSNFTLKIRSTKLEDSAMYFCASRRLAGGTDTQYFGPGTRLTVL.

The chain joins TRBV7-2 to TRBJ2-7; 8 bases match TRBD1. The CDR3 is 16 amino acids. CDR1 and CDR2 from the germline V gene are SGHTA and FQGNSA. With V trimmed by 3 bases and J by 2 bases, 9 bases remained unmatched. The CDR3 nucleotides read TGTGCCAGCAGCTTCGGGTGGACAGGGTTGACCTACGAGCAGTACTTC. Its protein is CASSFGWTGLTYEQYF.

The chain has TRBV25-1 and TRBJ1-4; the match to TRBD1 covers 8 bases. CDR1 is MGHDK and CDR2 is SYGVNS in the germline V gene. The junction had 4 bases not matched to a gene; V was cut back by 4 bases and J by 3 bases. The CDR3 totals 15 residues. The CDR3 bases are TGTGCCAGCAGTGCCCCGGGACAGGCTAATGAAAAACTGTTTTTT. It specifies CASSAPGQANEKLFF.

This chain links TRBV19 with TRBJ1-1, with TRBD1 matching over 9 bases. CDR1 and CDR2 (germline): LNHDA, SQIVND (reference sequence). The V segment lost 6 bases and the J segment 5 bases; nucleotides outside the gene matches: 10. The CDR3 runs to 15 residues. This chain's CDR3 is CASRGSGTGTTEAFF. Here the CDR3 DNA reads TGTGCCAGTAGGGGATCCGGGACAGGGACAACTGAAGCTTTCTTT.

The rearrangement uses TRBV7-2 and TRBJ1-2, with 9 bases aligning to TRBD1. The CDR3 length is 15 residues. Per germline, CDR1 SGHTA and CDR2 FQGNSA. Trimming at V came to 4 bases and at J to 3 bases, leaving 6 bases not matched to a gene. In DNA form, the CDR3 reads TGTGCCAGCAGCTCCCCGGGACAGGGTTACTATGGCTACACCTTC. Translation gives CASSSPGQGYYGYTF.

The chain couples TRBV30 to TRBJ1-3; D is unresolved. This CDR3 spans 15 amino acids. Germline V gene sequence: CDR1 GTSNPN, CDR2 SVGIG (reference sequence). V lost 2 bases and J 4 bases, leaving 15 bases between the germline ends. The DNA of the CDR3 is TGTGCCTGGAGTATACGGTCCGCCAGGGGAAACACCATATATTTT. This encodes CAWSIRSARGNTIYF.

This chain joins TRBV18 and TRBJ2-5, with D possibly TRBD2 on 5 matching bases. This CDR3 spans 15 amino acids. Looked up from germline, CDR1 is KGHSH and CDR2 is LQKENI. V lost 1 base and J 1 base, leaving 10 bases between the germline ends. This CDR3 is CASSPQTGSQETQYF. The CDR3 coding sequence is TGTGCCAGCTCACCACAAACGGGAAGCCAAGAGACCCAGTACTTC.